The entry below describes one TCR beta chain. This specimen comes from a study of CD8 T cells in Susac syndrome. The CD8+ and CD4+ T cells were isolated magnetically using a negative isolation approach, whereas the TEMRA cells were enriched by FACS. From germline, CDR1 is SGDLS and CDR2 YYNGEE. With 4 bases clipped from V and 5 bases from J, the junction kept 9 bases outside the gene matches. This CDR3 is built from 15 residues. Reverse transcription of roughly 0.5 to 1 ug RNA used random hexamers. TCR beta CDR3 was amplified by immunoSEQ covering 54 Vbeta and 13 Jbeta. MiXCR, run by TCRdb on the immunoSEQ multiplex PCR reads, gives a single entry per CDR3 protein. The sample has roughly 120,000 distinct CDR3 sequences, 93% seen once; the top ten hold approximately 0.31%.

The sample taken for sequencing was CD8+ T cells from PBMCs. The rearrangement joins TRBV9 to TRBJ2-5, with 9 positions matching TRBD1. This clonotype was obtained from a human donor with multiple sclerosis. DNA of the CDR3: TGTGCCAGCAGCTTAACAGGGGGCGCGGGGGAGACCCAGTACTTC. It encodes CASSLTGGAGETQYF.